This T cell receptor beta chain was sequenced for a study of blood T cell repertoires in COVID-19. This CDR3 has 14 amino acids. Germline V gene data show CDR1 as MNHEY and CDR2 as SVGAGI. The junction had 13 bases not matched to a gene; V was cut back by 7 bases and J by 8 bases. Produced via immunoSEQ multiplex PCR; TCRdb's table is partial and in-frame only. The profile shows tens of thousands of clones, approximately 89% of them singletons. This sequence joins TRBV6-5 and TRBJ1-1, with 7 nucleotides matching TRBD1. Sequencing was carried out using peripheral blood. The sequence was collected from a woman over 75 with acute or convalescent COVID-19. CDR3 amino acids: CASNPRQGALEAFF. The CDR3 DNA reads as TGTGCCAGCAATCCCCGACAGGGCGCATTAGAAGCTTTCTTT.